What follows describes a single TCR beta chain. Its cognate antigen has yet to be identified. HCMV serostatus was determined by detecting HCMV-specific IgG in serum with a commercial ELISA kit. Peripheral blood mononuclear cells were isolated from blood by Ficoll density gradient centrifugation. The germline V gene sets CDR1 to SGHDN and CDR2 to FVKESK. CDR3 length: 14 amino acids, cysteine to phenylalanine. DNA for this receptor is not on file. For sequencing, an Illumina HiSeq 2000 was employed. 5'RACE template switching, by which a universal primer site and unique molecular identifiers were added, was used to make TCR beta cDNA libraries. cDNA synthesis was primed from the TCR beta constant segment and was followed by two successive PCR amplification steps. In the original analysis: MIGEC was used to demultiplex reads and group the reads by UMI, and MiTCR was used to assemble and quantify clonotypes. Only TCR cDNA sequences supported by at least two reads were kept to exclude erroneous sequences. The tcR package was used for downstream repertoire analysis, and clonotypes were matched between fractions using CDR3 nucleotide sequence together with V segment. VDJmatch was used to annotate antigen specificity against VDJdb, with one amino acid substitution allowed in CDR3. The reads went through TCRdb reprocessing, and each CDR3 protein sequence gets one entry with no DNA. These V and J calls rely on TCRdb rather than the paper's analysis. The sample's own table lists some 150,000 distinct CDR3 sequences. The leading ten clones occupy 9.5% to 15% of the sample.

The data stem from a study of T cells expressing NK-cell markers (dated by TCRdb to about 2020). For the study in its entirety: Under 10 donors provided sorted CD3+CD56+NKG2C+, CD3+CD56+NKG2C- and CD3+CD56-NKG2C+ T-cell subsets, whose TCR beta-chain repertoires were profiled. Randomly selected healthy volunteers, three men and five women, were used as the eight sequenced donors. Among the eight sequenced donors, only one was HCMV-seronegative, while the other seven were HCMV-seropositive. The libraries were sequenced on Illumina HiSeq 2000/2500, MiSeq or NextSeq, producing 2 x 150 bp reads.

Study-wide findings and limitations: Those dominant clonotypes were again the most abundant among CD3+CD56-NKG2C+ cells in several donors, at roughly 25-60.1%. In more than five donors, the dominant CD3+CD56+NKG2C+ clonotypes were found to rank among the top 10 CD8+ clonotypes and to make up roughly 1.0-7.5% of CD8+ T cells. Whether the expanded NKG2C-expressing T cell clones were specific for HCMV antigens remained unclear.

The sequencing input was blood T cells: a sorted CD56 or NKG2C T cell subset, CD4+ or CD8+ T cells, or bulk PBMC T cells (not recorded which). The origin of this receptor is a man aged 18 to 29 in good health. Donor details come from another sample of the same person, matched by shared clones. The chain is made from TRBV14 and TRBJ2-5. This receptor carries the CDR3 CASSQEGFRETQYF.